A selection of T cell receptor beta chains follows, all from one sample in a study of OX40 agonist ivuxolimab in advanced cancers. TCRdb keeps only in-frame clones here, not all; method: immunoSEQ multiplex PCR. This repertoire shows about 100,000 clones, 94% found once; its top ten account for more than 0.15%. Sample: CD4+ or CD8+ T cells sorted from blood, taken in a trial of the OX40 agonist ivuxolimab. The source is an adult with an advanced solid tumor such as melanoma, head and neck, liver or kidney cancer. CDR3s include the opening cysteine and the closing phenylalanine or tryptophan. Each record gives: D gene, clone size, J gene, V gene, CDR3 protein, CDR3 DNA. The D gene is left open where the match is weak. Rows may omit the clone size; those that give it use once, few, many or a size class.

D: .
size: once
J: TRBJ2-5
V: TRBV6-5
CDR3: CASSRLTGFETQYF
DNA: TGTGCCAGCAGCCGTCTGACAGGTTTTGAGACCCAGTACTTC

D: .
size: once
J: TRBJ1-6
V: TRBV25-1
CDR3: CASSESRDNSPLHF
DNA: TGTGCCAGCAGTGAATCCAGGGATAATTCACCCCTCCACTTT

D: .
size: .
J: TRBJ2-2
V: TRBV6-4
CDR3: CASSDGPPGELFF
DNA: TGTGCCAGCAGTGACGGACCCCCCGGGGAGCTGTTTTTT

D: .
size: .
J: TRBJ2-3
V: TRBV18
CDR3: CASSPPSTGADTQYF
DNA: TGTGCCAGCTCACCACCCTCCACGGGGGCAGATACGCAGTATTTT

D: .
size: .
J: TRBJ2-7
V: TRBV6-4
CDR3: CASITPPNTGYSRRYF
DNA: TGTGCCAGCATCACCCCCCCAAACACGGGTTACTCCCGGCGGTACTTC

D: TRBD1
size: .
J: TRBJ2-4
V: TRBV10-2
CDR3: CASIPSRDRGVAKNIQYF
DNA: TGCGCCAGCATTCCGAGCCGGGACAGGGGAGTAGCCAAAAACATTCAGTACTTC

D: .
size: few
J: TRBJ1-2
V: TRBV25-1
CDR3: CASSERFLNGYTF
DNA: TGTGCCAGCAGTGAGAGGTTTTTAAATGGCTACACCTTC

D: TRBD2
size: .
J: TRBJ2-1
V: TRBV6-1
CDR3: CASSGRLAESYNEQFF
DNA: TGTGCCAGCAGTGGCCGACTAGCCGAGTCCTACAATGAGCAGTTCTTC

D: .
size: .
J: TRBJ1-1
V: TRBV11-3
CDR3: CASSLGTANTEAFF
DNA: TGTGCCAGCAGCTTAGGGACCGCGAACACTGAAGCTTTCTTT

D: .
size: .
J: TRBJ1-5
V: TRBV7-9
CDR3: CASSLGSQPQHF
DNA: TGTGCCAGCAGCTTGGGCAGTCAGCCCCAGCATTTT

D: .
size: .
J: TRBJ2-3
V: TRBV5-1
CDR3: CASSLVREDTQYF
DNA: TGCGCCAGCAGCTTAGTCAGGGAGGATACGCAGTATTTT

D: TRBD1
size: .
J: TRBJ2-1
V: TRBV4-3
CDR3: CASSQTDRGSKNEQFF
DNA: TGCGCCAGCAGCCAAACTGACAGGGGATCTAAGAATGAGCAGTTCTTC

D: TRBD1
size: .
J: TRBJ1-2
V: TRBV10-3
CDR3: CAITDGDRGPIYGYTF
DNA: TGTGCCATCACCGATGGTGACAGGGGTCCAATCTATGGCTACACCTTC

D: TRBD2
size: .
J: TRBJ2-7
V: TRBV5-1
CDR3: CASSLEGRLAGYEQYF
DNA: TGCGCCAGCAGCTTGGAAGGTAGGCTAGCGGGCTACGAGCAGTACTTC

D: TRBD2
size: .
J: TRBJ2-7
V: TRBV5-1
CDR3: CASSLRLAGVSEQYF
DNA: TGCGCCAGCAGCTTGAGGTTAGCGGGAGTTTCCGAGCAGTACTTC

D: .
size: .
J: TRBJ2-2
V: TRBV4-1
CDR3: CASSQVEGRNTGELFF
DNA: TGCGCCAGCAGCCAAGTTGAAGGAAGAAACACCGGGGAGCTGTTTTTT

D: .
size: .
J: TRBJ2-3
V: TRBV7-6
CDR3: CASSFSSTDTQYF
DNA: TGTGCCAGCAGCTTCAGTAGCACAGATACGCAGTATTTT

D: TRBD1
size: .
J: TRBJ2-5
V: TRBV18
CDR3: CASSPSLGGAETQYF
DNA: TGTGCCAGCTCACCGAGCCTAGGGGGCGCGGAGACCCAGTACTTC

D: .
size: .
J: TRBJ1-3
V: TRBV4-1
CDR3: CASSHLIPGHLSGNTIYF
DNA: TGCGCCAGCAGCCATTTAATTCCGGGACATCTCTCTGGAAACACCATATATTTT

D: .
size: .
J: TRBJ2-1
V: TRBV6-6
CDR3: CASTPAGTSYNEQFF
DNA: TGTGCCAGCACTCCAGCCGGGACTTCCTACAATGAGCAGTTCTTC